The TCR beta chain described here comes from a study of glioma-infiltrating T cells. Study results and caveats: Tissue-blood divergence was below expectation in non-neoplastic patients, above in gliomas. Only very few CDR3 sequences appeared in both tissue and blood.

This clonotype was found many times. The antigen is undetermined. CDR1 is MNHEY, CDR2 SMNVEV, per germline (reference sequence). The CDR3 totals 13 residues. V lost 4 bases to trimming and J lost 1 base, with 8 bases between them. TCR alpha and beta CDR3 regions were amplified from RNA using iRepertoire nested multiplex PCR. One-step reverse transcription and amplification started from about 100-400 ng of tissue mRNA or PBMC total RNA. Using its own MiXCR run on the multiplex PCR reads, TCRdb lists one record per CDR3 protein. Of about 200,000 distinct CDR3 sequences detected, roughly a third appear once; the ten largest clones hold 20% to 25%.

The clonotype originates from a human donor with low-grade glioma or glioblastoma, undergoing nonglioma brain surgery, or in good health (not recorded which). The rearrangement uses TRBV27 and TRBJ2-7; D is ambiguous. Sequencing was performed on glioma tissue, nonneoplastic brain tissue, or PBMCs (not recorded which). The CDR3 sequence is CASSWASSYEQYF. CDR3 bases: TGTGCCAGCAGTTGGGCCTCATCCTACGAGCAGTACTTC.